This T cell receptor (beta chain) came from a study of control samples from healthy donors and cancer patients. This CDR3 contains 16 residues. The germline gives CDR1 ENHRY, CDR2 SYGVKD. V was pared by 6 bases and J by 3 bases, with 10 bases of the junction left unmatched. TCRdb keeps only in-frame clones here, not all; method: immunoSEQ multiplex PCR. The data show 100,000 or so clones, 80% to 95% seen once. The clonotype originates from a woman under 40 in good health. This rearrangement joins TRBV10-3 to TRBJ1-1; 10 bases align to TRBD1. Sequenced sample: blood. The CDR3 sequence is CAISRQGAGVYTEAFF. CDR3 in DNA: TGTGCCATCAGCCGACAGGGGGCCGGGGTTTACACTGAAGCTTTCTTT.